Listed below are T cell receptor beta chains from one sample, sequenced in a study of blood T cell repertoires in COVID-19. Assay used: immunoSEQ multiplex PCR; TCRdb lists only in-frame clones, some missing. The sample consists of about 220,000 clones, about 82% of them appearing once. The sequencing sample was made of peripheral blood. These receptors all stem from a woman in her 70s with COVID-19, enrolled during active disease. The CDR3 runs from the conserved cysteine through the conserved F or W. The order of the fields is V gene, CDR3 length, clone size, J gene, D gene, CDR3 DNA, CDR3 protein. The D gene is left open where the match is weak. Part of the rows lack a size; the others show once, few, many or a class for expanded clones.

TRBV19	15	.	TRBJ1-1	.	TGTGCCAGTAGTCCGAGGACAGCCCCGAACACTGAAGCTTTCTTT	CASSPRTAPNTEAFF
TRBV29-1	13	.	TRBJ1-2	.	TGCAGCGTTGAGTCGGGGGACGGCTATGGCTACACCTTC	CSVESGDGYGYTF
TRBV2	15	.	TRBJ1-5	.	TGTGCCAGCAGTGACAGGGGAGGGAGCAATCAGCCCCAGCATTTT	CASSDRGGSNQPQHF
TRBV19	14	.	TRBJ1-1	.	TGTGCCAGTAAAAGAGGCGCAACGAACACTGAAGCTTTCTTT	CASKRGATNTEAFF
TRBV6-6	14	.	TRBJ2-7	.	TGTGCCAGCAGTTACCCACAGGGTACCTACGAGCAGTACTTC	CASSYPQGTYEQYF
TRBV20-1	14	.	TRBJ2-7	TRBD2	TGCAGTGCTAGTCTGGCGGGAGTAGTAAGCGAGCAGTACTTC	CSASLAGVVSEQYF
TRBV19	15	.	TRBJ1-4	.	TGTGCCAGTAGTCACGCCGGACAGTATAATGAAAAACTGTTTTTT	CASSHAGQYNEKLFF
TRBV19	15	.	TRBJ1-2	TRBD1	TGTGCCAGTAGTATAGACCAGGGGACAGTCTATGGCTACACCTTC	CASSIDQGTVYGYTF
TRBV5-1	13	.	TRBJ1-2	.	TGCGCCAGCAGCGGGAGTGCTAACTATGGCTACACCTTC	CASSGSANYGYTF
TRBV5-4	14	.	TRBJ1-4	TRBD1	TGTGCCAGCAGCATTGGACAGGGAGGTGAAAAACTGTTTTTT	CASSIGQGGEKLFF
TRBV3-1/TRBV3-2	14	.	TRBJ1-5	.	TGTGCCAGCAGCCAGGACATAGGAGATCAGCCCCAGCATTTT	CASSQDIGDQPQHF
TRBV5-4	17	once	TRBJ2-2	TRBD1	TGTGCCAGCAGCGACCTAGGGGGCACAAGTAACACCGGGGAGCTGTTTTTT	CASSDLGGTSNTGELFF
TRBV3-1/TRBV3-2	16	.	TRBJ1-1	.	TGTGCCAGCAGCCAACCGGGAGGCAGAATGAACACTGAAGCTTTCTTT	CASSQPGGRMNTEAFF
TRBV6-2/TRBV6-3	17	once	TRBJ2-1	.	TGTGCCAGCAGTTACACTGACGCGCCAGGGACCTACAATGAGCAGTTCTTC	CASSYTDAPGTYNEQFF
TRBV19	14	.	TRBJ1-6	.	TGTGCCAGTAGTACGGGGGTCCCTAATTCACCCCTCCACTTT	CASSTGVPNSPLHF
TRBV4-3	16	.	TRBJ2-7	TRBD2	TGCGCCAGCAGCCAAGCCGCACTAGCGGGGGGGAATGAGCAGTACTTC	CASSQAALAGGNEQYF
TRBV5-6	13	.	TRBJ1-2	.	TGTGCCAGCGGAAGCTCAGGGTTCTATGGCTACACCTTC	CASGSSGFYGYTF
TRBV27	15	.	TRBJ1-5	TRBD1	TGTGCCAGCACCCTTACAGGGGGCCGGGGTCAGCCCCAGCATTTT	CASTLTGGRGQPQHF
TRBV6-5	13	.	TRBJ1-3	.	TGTGCCAGCAGTTATGAGAGAGGAAACACCATATATTTT	CASSYERGNTIYF
TRBV4-3	13	.	TRBJ2-7	.	TGCGCCAGCAGCAGGGGGTCGACCTACGAGCAGTACTTC	CASSRGSTYEQYF
TRBV5-4	13	.	TRBJ1-2	TRBD1	TGTGCCAGCAGCCCTGACAGGGCCCGGGGCTACACCTTC	CASSPDRARGYTF
TRBV6-1	14	.	TRBJ1-5	.	TGTGCCAGCAGTGAATTACAGTCTCCCCAGCCCCAGCATTTT	CASSELQSPQPQHF
TRBV27	16	.	TRBJ2-3	TRBD2	TGTGCCAGCAGTTTCGGACTAGCGGGGCGCACAGATACGCAGTATTTT	CASSFGLAGRTDTQYF
TRBV2	16	.	TRBJ1-5	.	TGTGCCAGCAGGGGGGGGGTGGAGTTTAGCAATCAGCCCCAGCATTTT	CASRGGVEFSNQPQHF
TRBV6-4	15	.	TRBJ2-1	TRBD2	TGTGCCAGCAGTGAAGGAGCTAGCGGGTCCAATGAGCAGTTCTTC	CASSEGASGSNEQFF
TRBV18	16	.	TRBJ1-3	TRBD1	TGTGCCAGCTCACCAGCAGGGGGCGAAATTGGTGACACCATATATTTT	CASSPAGGEIGDTIYF
TRBV5-1	15	.	TRBJ1-4	TRBD1	TGCGCCAGCAGCCCAGGGACAGGGCTAAATGAAAAACTGTTTTTT	CASSPGTGLNEKLFF
TRBV2	13	.	TRBJ1-2	TRBD1	TGTGCCAGCAGGGTACAGGGGGATTATGGCTACACCTTC	CASRVQGDYGYTF
TRBV7-8	13	.	TRBJ1-5	.	TGTGCCAGCAGCGCAAGAGGACTTCAGCCCCAGCATTTT	CASSARGLQPQHF
TRBV28	18	.	TRBJ1-5	.	TGTGCCAGCAGAACCGCTATTTCAGGGGTCTCGGGCAATCAGCCCCAGCATTTT	CASRTAISGVSGNQPQHF
TRBV3-1/TRBV3-2	15	.	TRBJ1-3	.	TGTGCCAGCAGCCAAGGCTGGGGGCCTGGAAACACCATATATTTT	CASSQGWGPGNTIYF
TRBV3-1/TRBV3-2	15	.	TRBJ1-5	.	TGTGCCAGCAGCAACCGGGGGGATGGCAATCAGCCCCAGCATTTT	CASSNRGDGNQPQHF
TRBV5-5	19	.	TRBJ1-1	.	TGTGCCAGCAGCTCCCCCCTTCTGGGCCGGGGTCTTGGTCGTATACGGGCTTTCTTT	CASSSPLLGRGLGRIRAFF
TRBV3-1/TRBV3-2	16	.	TRBJ2-3	TRBD2	TGTGCCAGCAGCCAAAAGACTAGCGGGGTCGCAGATACGCAGTATTTT	CASSQKTSGVADTQYF
TRBV11-3	15	few	TRBJ1-4	.	TGTGCCAGCAGCTTAGATTCTGGACAGTTGGAAAAACTGTTTTTT	CASSLDSGQLEKLFF